The 26 T cell receptor beta chains reported below all come from one sample, sequenced in a study of shared clonotypes between healthy human individuals. Naive CD8 cells were CD45RO-negative, positively selected for CCR7, excluding terminally differentiated effector memory CD45RA+ cells. The table came from immunoSEQ multiplex PCR; TCRdb's copy has only in-frame clones and leaves some out. The sample yields about 800,000 clones, approximately 97% seen once. Sequencing input: naive CD8+ T cells sorted from blood. The receptors originated from a young man in good health.

V is TRBV15 and J is TRBJ2-2; weak D call: TRBD2 (7 bases). Germline V gives CDR1 LNHNV, CDR2 YYDKDF (reference sequence). V lost 3 bases to trimming and J lost 7 bases, with 18 bases between them. The CDR3 runs to 16 residues. The CDR3 loop reads CATSRMSGGRSGELFF. The CDR3 bases are TGTGCCACCAGCAGGATGTCGGGGGGCAGGAGCGGGGAGCTGTTTTTT.

The V call is TRBV5-8, the J call TRBJ1-5; D is unresolved. V lost 4 bases, J lost 3 bases, and 11 bases lay in between. This CDR3 contains 14 residues. Germline CDR1 and CDR2: SGHTS and YDEGEE. CDR3 amino acids: CASSINSANQPQHF. The CDR3 DNA reads as TGTGCCAGCAGCATCAACAGTGCCAATCAGCCCCAGCATTTT.

V gene TRBV11-2 combines with J gene TRBJ2-5; no definite D call. The CDR3 is 12 residues long. Germline lookup yields CDR1 SGHAT and CDR2 FQNNGV. The ends were cut back, 2 bases at V and 3 bases at J, with 4 bases in the middle. CDR3 amino acids: CASSLMEETQYF. CDR3 coding DNA: TGTGCCAGCAGCTTAATGGAAGAGACCCAGTACTTC.

This rearrangement joins TRBV9 to TRBJ2-1; possibly TRBD1 for D (5 bases). V was clipped by 0 bases and J by 0 bases, with 13 bases between them. Germline V lookup: CDR1 SGDLS, CDR2 YYNGEE. The CDR3 extends over 17 amino acids. The CDR3 sequence is CASSVGRRQSSYNEQFF. The DNA for the CDR3 is TGTGCCAGCAGCGTAGGCCGGAGACAGAGCTCCTACAATGAGCAGTTCTTC.

CDR3 loop: CASSSLGLGGDTQYF. As DNA, the CDR3 is TGTGCCAGCAGTTCCCTAGGGCTAGGTGGAGATACGCAGTATTTT. This chain links TRBV27 with TRBJ2-3, with D unclear. The CDR3 runs to 15 residues. CDR1 MNHEY and CDR2 SMNVEV come from the germline V gene (reference sequence). The V and J ends lost 4 bases and 5 bases respectively, with 16 bases between them.

The chain combines TRBV27 with TRBJ1-2; 9 bases line up with TRBD1. Germline V lookup: CDR1 MNHEY, CDR2 SMNVEV (reference sequence). This CDR3 is built from 15 residues. With V trimmed by 4 bases and J by 5 bases, 8 bases remained unmatched. CDR3 sequence (DNA): TGTGCCAGCAGTTCACCGGGACAGGGAGCTTATGGCTACACCTTC. Its translation: CASSSPGQGAYGYTF.

The V gene is TRBV7-9, the J gene TRBJ1-2, with TRBD1 matching 9 bases. The ends lost 4 bases at V and 2 bases at J; junction bases unmatched: 8. The CDR3 length is 16 residues. Looked up from germline, CDR1 is SEHNR and CDR2 is FQNEAQ (reference sequence). The CDR3 DNA reads TGTGCCAGCAGCTCGGGACAGGGATTCCTAAACTATGGCTACACCTTC. Amino acid sequence: CASSSGQGFLNYGYTF.

The chain links TRBV9 to TRBJ2-7, with unresolved D. The CDR3 runs 14 residues. CDR1 and CDR2 (germline): SGDLS, YYNGEE. The V end lost 4 bases, the J end lost 3 bases, and 14 bases lay between the germline ends. CDR3 in amino acids: CASSPLGEHYEQYF. CDR3 coding DNA: TGTGCCAGCAGCCCCCTGGGCGAGCACTACGAGCAGTACTTC.

This chain uses TRBV29-1 with TRBJ2-7; 9 nucleotides match TRBD1. The CDR3 extends over 13 amino acids. Germline assignment: CDR1 SQVTM and CDR2 ANQGSEA. J gave up 3 bases and V 6 bases, and 6 bases lay outside the gene matches. The CDR3 region has the DNA TGCAGCGTCCTGGACAGGGGAAACTACGAGCAGTACTTC. This codes for CSVLDRGNYEQYF.

The rearrangement joins TRBV5-1 to TRBJ2-7; 7 nucleotides match TRBD2. This CDR3 has 15 amino acids. V lost 0 bases and J lost 2; bases outside the gene matches: 5. The germline gives CDR1 SGHRS, CDR2 YFSETQ. DNA for the CDR3: TGCGCCAGCAGCTTGGTCGGGGGGTCGGCCTACGAGCAGTACTTC. This gives the protein CASSLVGGSAYEQYF.

V gene TRBV7-8 combines with J gene TRBJ2-1, with TRBD2 as a possible D gene (6 bases). The CDR3 is 15 residues long. Germline loops: CDR1 SGHVS, CDR2 FQNEAQ. V was clipped by 4 bases and J by 1 base, with 11 bases between them. DNA of the CDR3: TGTGCCAGCAGCTCTTATGGGGGGTCCTACAATGAGCAGTTCTTC. Its protein product is CASSSYGGSYNEQFF.

The chain links TRBV11-3 to TRBJ1-1; D remains ambiguous. Trimming left V 1 base short and J 1 base short, with 4 bases between. This CDR3 contains 13 residues. CDR1 and CDR2 from the germline V gene are SGHNT and YENEEA. The CDR3 protein is CASSLAGNTEAFF. CDR3 DNA: TGTGCCAGCAGCTTAGCGGGGAACACTGAAGCTTTCTTT.

The chain links TRBV25-1 to TRBJ2-7; a weak D match, TRBD1 (5 bases). Deletions cut 2 bases from V and 4 bases from J, with 9 bases between. Germline V gene data show CDR1 as MGHDK and CDR2 as SYGVNS. CDR3 size: 13 residues. CDR3 nucleotides: TGTGCCAGCAGTGAAGGGGCCTCGTACGAGCAGTACTTC. It translates to CASSEGASYEQYF.

This chain uses TRBV4-1 with TRBJ1-4; D not resolved. Germline V gene data show CDR1 as MGHRA and CDR2 as YSYEKL. Deletions cut 5 bases from V and 1 base from J, with 11 bases between. The CDR3 totals 15 residues. CDR3: CASSEFRGTNEKLFF. CDR3 sequence (DNA): TGCGCCAGCAGCGAGTTCCGGGGAACTAATGAAAAACTGTTTTTT.

V gene TRBV9 combines with J gene TRBJ2-7; D not certain. The CDR3 totals 14 residues. V gave up 0 bases and J gave up 6 bases, with 13 bases separating them. Germline V gene data show CDR1 as SGDLS and CDR2 as YYNGEE. CDR3 residues: CASSVAPIGGEQYF. The CDR3 DNA reads as TGTGCCAGCAGCGTAGCACCAATTGGTGGCGAGCAGTACTTC.

This clone was detected only once. This rearrangement joins TRBV27 to TRBJ2-2, with D possibly TRBD2 on 6 matching bases. CDR1 MNHEY and CDR2 SMNVEV come from the germline V gene (reference sequence). Trimming removed 4 bases from V and 1 base from J, with 7 bases in between. CDR3 length equals 14 residues. This chain's CDR3 is CASSYSGNTGELFF. Here the CDR3 DNA reads TGTGCCAGCAGTTATAGCGGGAACACCGGGGAGCTGTTTTTT.

This clone occurred a few times. This chain connects TRBV2 to TRBJ1-4, with 10 bases aligning to TRBD1. J gave up 10 bases and V 1 base, and 3 bases lay outside the gene matches. The CDR3 covers 14 residues. From germline, CDR1 is SNHLY and CDR2 FYNNEI. Written as DNA, the CDR3 is TGTGCCAGCAGTGAAGTGGGACAGGGGACAAAACTGTTTTTT. Protein product: CASSEVGQGTKLFF. Together with reference TRBV2 and TRBJ1-4, the CDR3 gives the full variable domain: EPEVTQTPSHQVTQMGQEVILRCVPISNHLYFYWYRQILGQKVEFLVSFYNNEISEKSEIFDDQFSVERPDGSNFTLKIRSTKLEDSAMYFCASSEVGQGTKLFFGSGTQLSVL.

This chain joins TRBV6-1 and TRBJ2-6; D call uncertain. The CDR3 consists of 12 residues. Germline V gene lookup returns CDR1 MNHNS and CDR2 SASEGT. The V end was cut by 4 bases, the J end by 2 bases, with 0 bases between. The CDR3 sequence: CASSAGANVLTF. CDR3 DNA: TGTGCCAGCAGTGCTGGGGCCAACGTCCTGACTTTC.

The rearrangement joins TRBV18 to TRBJ2-5, with TRBD1 matching over 7 bases. Trimming at V came to 4 bases and at J to 1 base, leaving 3 bases not matched to a gene. Per germline, CDR1 KGHSH and CDR2 LQKENI. The CDR3 extends over 14 amino acids. For the CDR3, the DNA is TGTGCCAGCTCACAAGGGACAGCCCAAGAGACCCAGTACTTC. Amino acids: CASSQGTAQETQYF. Complete variable domain (other parts from reference TRBV18 and TRBJ2-5): NAGVMQNPRHLVRRRGQEARLRCSPMKGHSHVYWYRQLPEEGLKFMVYLQKENIIDESGMPKERFSAEFPKEGPSILRIQQVVRGDSAAYFCASSQGTAQETQYFGPGTRLLVL.

The chain links TRBV18 to TRBJ2-3; 7 positions match TRBD2. This CDR3 comprises 15 residues. Unmatched junction bases numbered 13, after V lost 11 bases and J lost 2 bases. In germline, CDR1 is KGHSH, CDR2 LQKENI. CDR3 residues: CAGTDGTTNTDTQYF. The DNA for the CDR3 is TGTGCCGGGACGGATGGGACTACCAACACAGATACGCAGTATTTT.

With regard to this clone: Other DNA sequences from this sample encode an identical CDR3 as well. The chain carries TRBV27 and TRBJ2-7; 7 bases are a match to TRBD1. V gave up 2 bases and J gave up 2 bases; unmatched junction bases: 0. In germline, CDR1 is MNHEY, CDR2 SMNVEV (reference sequence). The CDR3 loop spans 13 amino acids. This CDR3 is CASSLQGAYEQYF. For the CDR3, the DNA is TGTGCCAGCAGTTTACAGGGGGCCTACGAGCAGTACTTC.

The gene calls are TRBV14 and TRBJ2-5; D is possibly TRBD1 (7 bases). Germline V gives CDR1 SGHDN, CDR2 FVKESK. V lost 0 bases, J lost 4 bases, and 12 bases lay in between. The CDR3 consists of 15 residues. The chain's CDR3 is CASSQDPRGAETQYF. The CDR3 nucleotides are TGTGCCAGCAGCCAAGATCCCAGGGGGGCAGAGACCCAGTACTTC.

This clone appeared once. V and J are TRBV7-6 and TRBJ2-3; no clear D. The V gene's germline CDR1 is SGHVS and CDR2 FNYEAQ. This CDR3 has 14 amino acids. V was trimmed by 1 base and J by 3 bases, leaving 8 bases between them. For the CDR3, the DNA is TGTGCCAGCAGCTTAGTCGGTACGACAGATACGCAGTATTTT. Amino acids: CASSLVGTTDTQYF.

The chain uses TRBV11-2 and TRBJ1-1; TRBD1 aligns across 11 bases. In germline, CDR1 is SGHAT, CDR2 FQNNGV. The CDR3 runs to 15 residues. V trimming: 6 bases; J trimming: 5 bases; junction bases outside the gene matches: 8. The CDR3 nucleotides read TGTGCCAGCAGTCGACCCGGGACAGGGGGAACTGAAGCTTTCTTT. Encoded protein: CASSRPGTGGTEAFF.

This chain connects TRBV9 to TRBJ2-3; perhaps TRBD1 as D (6 bases). V gave up 0 bases and J gave up 2 bases, with 10 bases separating them. This CDR3 is 15 amino acids long. Germline V gives CDR1 SGDLS, CDR2 YYNGEE. CDR3 loop: CASSVEGQITDTQYF. The CDR3 DNA reads as TGTGCCAGCAGCGTAGAAGGACAGATCACAGATACGCAGTATTTT.

The chain recombines TRBV6-1 with TRBJ1-1; D remains ambiguous. This CDR3 is built from 13 residues. With 2 bases removed from V and 4 bases from J, the gap between germline ends came to 8 bases. The V gene's germline CDR1 is MNHNS and CDR2 SASEGT. CDR3 coding DNA: TGTGCCAGCAGTGAATGGGAGGGCACTGAAGCTTTCTTT. This sequence encodes CASSEWEGTEAFF.